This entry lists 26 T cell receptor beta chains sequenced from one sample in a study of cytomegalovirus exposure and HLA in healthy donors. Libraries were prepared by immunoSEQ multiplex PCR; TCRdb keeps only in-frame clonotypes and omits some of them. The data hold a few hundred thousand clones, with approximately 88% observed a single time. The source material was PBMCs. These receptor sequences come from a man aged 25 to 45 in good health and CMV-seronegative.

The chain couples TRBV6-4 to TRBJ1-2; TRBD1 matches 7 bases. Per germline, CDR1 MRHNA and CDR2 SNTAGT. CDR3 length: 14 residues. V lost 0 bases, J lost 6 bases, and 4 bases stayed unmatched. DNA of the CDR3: TGTGCCAGCAGTGACTCGGGGACAGCAAATGGCTACACCTTC. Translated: CASSDSGTANGYTF.

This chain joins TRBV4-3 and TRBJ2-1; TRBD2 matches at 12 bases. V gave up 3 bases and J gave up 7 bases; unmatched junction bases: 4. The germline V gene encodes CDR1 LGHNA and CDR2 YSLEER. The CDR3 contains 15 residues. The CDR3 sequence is CASSHGLAGSNEQFF. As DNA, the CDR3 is TGCGCCAGCAGCCACGGACTAGCGGGGTCGAATGAGCAGTTCTTC.

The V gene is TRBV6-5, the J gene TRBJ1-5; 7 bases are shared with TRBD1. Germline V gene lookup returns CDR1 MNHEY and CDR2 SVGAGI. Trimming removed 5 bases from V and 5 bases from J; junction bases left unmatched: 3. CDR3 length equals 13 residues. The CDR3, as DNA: TGTGCCAGCAGTGACAGGGACCATCAGCCCCAGCATTTT. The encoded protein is CASSDRDHQPQHF.

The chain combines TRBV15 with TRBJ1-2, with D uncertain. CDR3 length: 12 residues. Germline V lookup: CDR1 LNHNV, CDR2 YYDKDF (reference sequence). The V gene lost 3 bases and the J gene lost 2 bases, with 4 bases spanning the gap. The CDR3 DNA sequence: TGTGCCACCAGCAGGTCAAACTATGGCTACACCTTC. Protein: CATSRSNYGYTF.

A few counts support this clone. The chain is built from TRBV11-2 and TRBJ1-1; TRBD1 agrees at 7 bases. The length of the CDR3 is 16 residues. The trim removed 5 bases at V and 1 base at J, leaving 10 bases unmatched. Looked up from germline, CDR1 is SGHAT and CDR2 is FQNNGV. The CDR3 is CASSLLGGRRNTEAFF. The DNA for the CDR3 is TGTGCCAGCAGCCTCCTAGGGGGCAGACGGAACACTGAAGCTTTCTTT.

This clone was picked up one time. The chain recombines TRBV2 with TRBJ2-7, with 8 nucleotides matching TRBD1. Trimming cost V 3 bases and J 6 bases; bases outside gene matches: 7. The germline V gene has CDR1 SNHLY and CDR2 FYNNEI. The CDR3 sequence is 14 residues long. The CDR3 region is CASSDQGASLEQYF. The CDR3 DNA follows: TGTGCCAGCAGTGATCAGGGGGCGAGTCTCGAGCAGTACTTC.

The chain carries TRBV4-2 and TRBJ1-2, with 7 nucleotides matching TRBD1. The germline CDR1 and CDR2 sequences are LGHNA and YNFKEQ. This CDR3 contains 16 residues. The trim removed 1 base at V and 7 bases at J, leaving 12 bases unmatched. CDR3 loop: CASSQVVAGGLAGYTF. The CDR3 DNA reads TGTGCCAGCAGCCAAGTGGTTGCAGGGGGGTTAGCTGGCTACACCTTC.

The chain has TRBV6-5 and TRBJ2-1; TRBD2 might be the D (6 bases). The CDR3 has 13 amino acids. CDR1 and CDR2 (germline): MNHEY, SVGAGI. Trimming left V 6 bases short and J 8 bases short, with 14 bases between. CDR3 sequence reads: CASRGTYGHEQFF. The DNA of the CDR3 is TGTGCCAGCAGGGGGACTTATGGCCATGAGCAGTTCTTC.

The CDR3 region is CASSSLPGQNYEQYF. CDR3 sequence (DNA): TGTGCCAGCAGTTCCCTGCCGGGACAAAATTACGAGCAGTACTTC. This chain links TRBV5-4 with TRBJ2-7; D may be TRBD1 (6 bases). Germline CDR1 is SGHNT and CDR2 is YYREEE (reference sequence). Trimming pared 5 bases from V and 4 bases from J, leaving 19 bases between. This CDR3 contains 15 residues. The entire variable domain, with the rest obtained from reference TRBV5-4 and TRBJ2-7, is as follows: ETGVTQSPTHLIKTRGQQVTLRCSSQSGHNTVSWYQQALGQGPQFIFQYYREEENGRGNFPPRFSGLQFPNYSSELNVNALELDDSALYLCASSSLPGQNYEQYFGPGTRLTVT.

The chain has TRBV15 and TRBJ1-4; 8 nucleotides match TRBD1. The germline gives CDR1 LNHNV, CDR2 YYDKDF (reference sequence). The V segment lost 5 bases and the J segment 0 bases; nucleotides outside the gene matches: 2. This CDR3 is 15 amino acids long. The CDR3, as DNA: TGTGCCACCAGCGCGGACAGGGCAACTAATGAAAAACTGTTTTTT. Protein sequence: CATSADRATNEKLFF.

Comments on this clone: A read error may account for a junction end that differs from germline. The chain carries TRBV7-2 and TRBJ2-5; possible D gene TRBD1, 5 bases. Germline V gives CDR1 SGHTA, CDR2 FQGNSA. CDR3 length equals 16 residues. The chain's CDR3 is CASSLEHLGRAGGTHF. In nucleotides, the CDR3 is TGTGCCAGCAGCTTAGAGCATCTGGGCAGGGCTGGTGGCACCCACTTC.

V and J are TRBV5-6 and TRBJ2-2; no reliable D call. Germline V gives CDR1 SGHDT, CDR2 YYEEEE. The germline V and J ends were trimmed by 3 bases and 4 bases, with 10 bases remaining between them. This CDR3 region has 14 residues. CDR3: CASSSQSFTGELFF. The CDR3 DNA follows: TGTGCCAGCAGCTCCCAGTCTTTCACCGGGGAGCTGTTTTTT.

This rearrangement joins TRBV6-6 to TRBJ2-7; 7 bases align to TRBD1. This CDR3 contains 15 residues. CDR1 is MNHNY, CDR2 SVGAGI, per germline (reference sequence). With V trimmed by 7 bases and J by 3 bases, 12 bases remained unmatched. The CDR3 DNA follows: TGTGCCAGCACTCCCACCGGGACAGTAAACTACGAGCAGTACTTC. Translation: CASTPTGTVNYEQYF.

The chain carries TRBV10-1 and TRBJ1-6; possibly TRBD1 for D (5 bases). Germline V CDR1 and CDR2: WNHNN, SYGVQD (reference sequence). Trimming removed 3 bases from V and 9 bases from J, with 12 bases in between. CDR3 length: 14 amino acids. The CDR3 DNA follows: TGCGCCAGCAGTGAACTCAGGGTGGCTTCACCCCTCCACTTT. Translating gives CASSELRVASPLHF.

The CDR3 DNA reads TGTGCCAGCAGCTTAGGGACAGGTTTTGGAGCTTTCTTT. Translating it yields CASSLGTGFGAFF. This chain links TRBV7-2 with TRBJ1-1; TRBD1 aligns across 7 bases. In germline, CDR1 is SGHTA, CDR2 FQGNSA. The CDR3 is 13 residues long. V lost 1 base, J lost 10 bases, and 6 bases stayed unmatched.

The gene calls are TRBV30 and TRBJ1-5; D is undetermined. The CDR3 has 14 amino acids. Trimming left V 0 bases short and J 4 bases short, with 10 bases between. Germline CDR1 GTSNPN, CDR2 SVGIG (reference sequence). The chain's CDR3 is CAWSVSSPNQPQHF. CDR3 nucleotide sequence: TGTGCCTGGAGTGTTAGCTCCCCGAATCAGCCCCAGCATTTT.

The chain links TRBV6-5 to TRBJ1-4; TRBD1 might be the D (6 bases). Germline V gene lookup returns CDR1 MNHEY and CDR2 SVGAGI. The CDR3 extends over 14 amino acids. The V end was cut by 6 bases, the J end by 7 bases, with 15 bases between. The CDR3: CASRRQGKVEKLFF. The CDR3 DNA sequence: TGTGCCAGCAGGCGGCAGGGGAAGGTTGAAAAACTGTTTTTT.

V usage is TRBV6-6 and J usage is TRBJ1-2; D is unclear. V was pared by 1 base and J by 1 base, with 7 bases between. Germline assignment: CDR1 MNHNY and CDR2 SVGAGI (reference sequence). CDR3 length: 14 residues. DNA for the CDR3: TGTGCCAGCAGTTACTTGCGGGTTAACTATGGCTACACCTTC. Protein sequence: CASSYLRVNYGYTF.

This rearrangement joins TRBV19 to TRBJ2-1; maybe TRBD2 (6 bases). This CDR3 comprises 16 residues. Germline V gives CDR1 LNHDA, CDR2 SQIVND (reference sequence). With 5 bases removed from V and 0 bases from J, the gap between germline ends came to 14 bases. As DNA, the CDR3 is TGTGCCAGTAGTGGCCCGGGACTTAGCTCCTACAATGAGCAGTTCTTC. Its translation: CASSGPGLSSYNEQFF.

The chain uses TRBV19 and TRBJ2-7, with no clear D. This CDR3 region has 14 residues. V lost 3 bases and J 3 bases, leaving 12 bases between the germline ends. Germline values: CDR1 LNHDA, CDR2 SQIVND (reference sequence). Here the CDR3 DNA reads TGTGCCAGTAGTATTTCCCCGCGAAGCTACGAGCAGTACTTC. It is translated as CASSISPRSYEQYF. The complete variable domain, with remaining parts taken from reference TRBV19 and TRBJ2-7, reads DGGITQSPKYLFRKEGQNVTLSCEQNLNHDAMYWYRQDPGQGLRLIYYSQIVNDFQKGDIAEGYSVSREKKESFPLTVTSAQKNPTAFYLCASSISPRSYEQYFGPGTRLTVT.

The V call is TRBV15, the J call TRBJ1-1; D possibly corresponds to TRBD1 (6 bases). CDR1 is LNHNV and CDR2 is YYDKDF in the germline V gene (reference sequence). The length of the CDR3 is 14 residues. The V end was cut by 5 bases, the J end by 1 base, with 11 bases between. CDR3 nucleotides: TGTGCCACCAGCCACAGGGAAAGGAACACTGAAGCTTTCTTT. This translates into CATSHRERNTEAFF.

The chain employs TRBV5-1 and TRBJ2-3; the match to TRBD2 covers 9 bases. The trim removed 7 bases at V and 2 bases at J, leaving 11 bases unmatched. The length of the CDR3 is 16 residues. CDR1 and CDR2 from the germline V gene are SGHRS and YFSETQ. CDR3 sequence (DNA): TGCGCCAGCGCGAGGGCTAGCGGGGCCTTCACAGATACGCAGTATTTT. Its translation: CASARASGAFTDTQYF.

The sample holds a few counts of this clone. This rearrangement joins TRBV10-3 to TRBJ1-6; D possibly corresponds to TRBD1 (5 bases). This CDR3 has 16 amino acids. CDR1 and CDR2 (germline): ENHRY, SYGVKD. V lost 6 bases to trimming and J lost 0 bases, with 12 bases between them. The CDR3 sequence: CAISPGISSYNSPLHF. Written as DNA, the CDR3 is TGTGCCATCAGCCCAGGGATTAGCTCCTATAATTCACCCCTCCACTTT.

CDR3 coding DNA: TGTGCCAGCAGCTTGCGGGGCCAAGAGACCCAGTACTTC. Protein product: CASSLRGQETQYF. The gene calls are TRBV5-8 and TRBJ2-5; D is possibly TRBD2 (5 bases). There are 13 residues in the CDR3. Germline loops: CDR1 SGHTS, CDR2 YDEGEE. Trimming shortened V by 1 base and J by 1 base, and 5 bases separated the two germline ends.

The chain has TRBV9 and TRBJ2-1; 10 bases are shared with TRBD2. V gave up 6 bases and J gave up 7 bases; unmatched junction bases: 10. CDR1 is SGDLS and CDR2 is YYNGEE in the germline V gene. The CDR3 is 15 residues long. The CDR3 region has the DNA TGTGCCAGCACAAGCGGGGGGGCCTCGGTGAATGAGCAGTTCTTC. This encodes CASTSGGASVNEQFF. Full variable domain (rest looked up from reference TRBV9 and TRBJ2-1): DSGVTQTPKHLITATGQRVTLRCSPRSGDLSVYWYQQSLDQGLQFLIQYYNGEERAKGNILERFSAQQFPDLHSELNLSSLELGDSALYFCASTSGGASVNEQFFGPGTRLTVL.

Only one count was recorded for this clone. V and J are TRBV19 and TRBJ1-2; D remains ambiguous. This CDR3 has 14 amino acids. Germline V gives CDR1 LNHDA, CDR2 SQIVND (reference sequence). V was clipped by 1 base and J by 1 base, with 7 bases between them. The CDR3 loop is CASSIGSSNYGYTF. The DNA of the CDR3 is TGTGCCAGTAGTATAGGGTCTAGTAACTATGGCTACACCTTC. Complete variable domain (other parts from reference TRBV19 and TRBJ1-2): DGGITQSPKYLFRKEGQNVTLSCEQNLNHDAMYWYRQDPGQGLRLIYYSQIVNDFQKGDIAEGYSVSREKKESFPLTVTSAQKNPTAFYLCASSIGSSNYGYTFGSGTRLTVV.